This T cell receptor (beta chain) was obtained from a study of T cells in Graves' hyperthyroidism and ophthalmopathy. Findings of the study overall: Also found in blood were most expanded thyroid clonotypes above 0.001.

Disease duration was under 3 months in the ophthalmopathy patients, who also had a Clinical Activity Score of at least 3 and a NOSPECS grade of at least 4. Exclusion followed for patients with uncontrolled infection, other autoimmune disease, pregnancy or lactation. Per the germline V gene, CDR1 is SGHTA and CDR2 is FQGNSA. V dropped 6 bases and J dropped 4; count of bases not matched to a gene: 8. This CDR3 region has 14 residues. The investigators amplified TCR beta CDR3 regions from RNA transcripts. First-round RT-PCR targeting the TCR CDR3 was performed with the HTBI primer set. TCRdb passed the multiplex PCR reads through MiXCR, listing each CDR3 protein once. The sample contains around 370,000 distinct CDR3 sequences, about 18% of which appear only once. Ten or more counts support this clonotype. Its cognate antigen is unknown.

The chain recombines TRBV7-2 with TRBJ2-7; 8 nucleotides agree with TRBD2. The source material was blood. The sequence was collected from a man aged 18 to 30 with Graves' ophthalmopathy. The CDR3 DNA reads as TGTGCCAGCAGATCACGGGGGGGGAAGTACGAGCAGTACTTC. Amino acids: CASRSRGGKYEQYF.